The 26 T cell receptor beta chains below come from one sample, sequenced in a study of T-cell memory formation after mild COVID-19. Via MiXCR, TCRdb re-called the 5' RACE reads, giving one row per CDR3 protein. The sample contains approximately 260,000 distinct CDR3 sequences, approximately 18% of which appear only once. The sample was PBMCs or a T cell subset sorted from them (not recorded which). These receptors were obtained from a man aged 18 to 29 who had mild COVID-19 (a few samples of this study predate the infection). Cell type and time point are not known.

The chain joins TRBV20-1 to TRBJ2-3; 7 bases agree with TRBD1. This CDR3 spans 13 amino acids. Germline-derived CDR1 and CDR2 are DFQATT and SNEGSKA (reference sequence). Unmatched junction bases numbered 3, after V lost 2 bases and J lost 4 bases. The CDR3 is CSARRQGADTQYF. CDR3 nucleotides: TGCAGTGCTAGACGACAGGGAGCAGATACGCAGTATTTT.

This clonotype occurred many times. The V call is TRBV20-1, the J call TRBJ2-3, with 7 bases that match TRBD2. From germline, CDR1 is DFQATT and CDR2 SNEGSKA (reference sequence). The CDR3 consists of 13 residues. CDR3 nucleotide sequence: TGCAGAGCGGGGCCCCCTAGCACAGATACGCAGTATTTT. Its translation: CRAGPPSTDTQYF.

The chain joins TRBV5-5 to TRBJ2-7; 8 positions agree with TRBD1. Germline V gene sequence: CDR1 SGHKS, CDR2 YYEKEE (reference sequence). V was clipped by 4 bases and J by 2 bases; unmatched bases: 8. This CDR3 is 15 amino acids long. DNA for the CDR3: TGTGCCAGCAGCCCTCGCGGACAGGGCACCTACGAGCAGTACTTC. This translates into CASSPRGQGTYEQYF.

This chain links TRBV5-1 with TRBJ2-2; D call uncertain. Between the trimmed V and J ends, which lost 2 bases and 7 bases, there was a span of 9 bases. CDR1 and CDR2 (germline): SGHRS, YFSETQ. The CDR3 has 13 amino acids. CDR3 DNA sequence: TGCGCCAGCAGCTTTCAGTACCGCGGGGAGCTGTTTTTT. It codes for CASSFQYRGELFF.

This chain uses TRBV7-2 with TRBJ1-3, with a weak D call TRBD1 (5 bases). The CDR3 contains 16 residues. The V end was cut by 2 bases, the J end by 2 bases, with 13 bases between. Germline V gene data show CDR1 as SGHTA and CDR2 as FQGNSA. The CDR3 is CASSLQGPGTGNTIYF. CDR3 sequence (DNA): TGTGCCAGCAGCTTACAGGGCCCAGGCACTGGAAACACCATATATTTT.

This clonotype was observed at least ten times. The chain joins TRBV28 to TRBJ2-1, with TRBD1 identical over 8 bases. Per germline, CDR1 MDHEN and CDR2 SYDVKM. This CDR3 spans 15 amino acids. Unmatched junction bases numbered 10, after V lost 2 bases and J lost 10 bases. This CDR3 reads CASSLGAGGTREQFF. The CDR3 DNA follows: TGTGCCAGCAGTTTAGGGGCAGGGGGCACGCGGGAGCAGTTCTTC.

This chain links TRBV20-1 with TRBJ2-2; 9 positions match TRBD1. Looked up from germline, CDR1 is DFQATT and CDR2 is SNEGSKA (reference sequence). The CDR3 covers 15 residues. The V and J ends lost 6 bases and 6 bases, in that order; junction bases with no gene match: 11. The CDR3 sequence is CSANGRDRVPGELFF. DNA for the CDR3: TGCAGTGCCAACGGCCGGGACAGGGTCCCCGGGGAGCTGTTTTTT.

There are a few counts of this clonotype. The genes are TRBV2 and TRBJ2-5; possibly TRBD2 for D (6 bases). CDR1 and CDR2 from the germline V gene are SNHLY and FYNNEI. V was cut by 4 bases and J by 2 bases, with 14 bases left in between. The CDR3 runs 15 residues. The CDR3 bases are TGTGCCAGCAGTGGACCACGGGAGAGACAAGAGACCCAGTACTTC. This translates into CASSGPRERQETQYF.

V usage is TRBV6-2 or TRBV6-3 and J usage is TRBJ2-7; 7 bases are a match to TRBD1. Per the germline V gene, CDR1 is MNHEY and CDR2 is SVGEGT. The CDR3 is 15 residues long. V trimming: 6 bases; J trimming: 5 bases; junction bases outside the gene matches: 13. In nucleotides, the CDR3 is TGTGCCAGCAGATCCTCGGGACAGAGGTATCACGAGCAGTACGTC. This translates into CASRSSGQRYHEQYV.

This clonotype was detected only a few times. This rearrangement joins TRBV5-1 to TRBJ2-1; D is perhaps TRBD1 (5 bases). CDR3 length: 14 residues. In germline, CDR1 is SGHRS, CDR2 YFSETQ. The V end lost 3 bases, the J end lost 0 bases, and 7 bases lay between the germline ends. The CDR3 protein is CASSSQGSYNEQFF. CDR3 coding DNA: TGCGCCAGCAGCTCGCAGGGCTCCTACAATGAGCAGTTCTTC.

The chain has TRBV7-8 and TRBJ1-1, with 12 bases that match TRBD1. Trimming cost V 0 bases and J 12 bases; bases outside gene matches: 2. CDR1 and CDR2 (germline): SGHVS, FQNEAQ. The CDR3 spans 13 residues. CDR3 region: CASSLAGQGASFF. The CDR3 nucleotides are TGTGCCAGCAGCTTAGCGGGACAGGGGGCGTCTTTCTTT.

J is TRBJ2-3 and V is TRBV13; 14 bases agree with TRBD2. There are 16 residues in the CDR3. Germline trimming cut 6 bases from V and 4 bases from J; bases unmatched to any gene: 6. Germline V gives CDR1 PRHDT, CDR2 FYEKMQ (reference sequence). The CDR3 protein is CASRETSGGAPDTQYF. The CDR3 bases are TGTGCCAGCAGGGAGACTAGCGGGGGGGCCCCAGATACGCAGTATTTT.

This chain links TRBV7-6 with TRBJ1-6, with TRBD1 as a possible D gene (6 bases). V lost 5 bases to trimming and J lost 7 bases, with 15 bases between them. CDR3 length: 15 residues. Per the germline V gene, CDR1 is SGHVS and CDR2 is FNYEAQ. The DNA of the CDR3 is TGTGCCAGCAGCGCCGGGACAACCAACAATTCACCCCTCCACTTT. Amino acid sequence: CASSAGTTNNSPLHF.

This clonotype has a handful of counts. The chain employs TRBV3-1 and TRBJ2-3; D is undetermined. The CDR3 is made up of 13 amino acids. Per germline, CDR1 LGHDT and CDR2 YNNKEL (reference sequence). The germline V and J ends were trimmed by 4 bases and 5 bases, with 10 bases remaining between them. The CDR3 region is CASSLRSGDTQYF. The CDR3 DNA sequence: TGTGCCAGCAGCCTCCGATCGGGAGATACGCAGTATTTT.

This clonotype occurred a few times. The DNA for the CDR3 is TGCGCCAGCAGCCAAGGCAGGGCCACAGATACGCAGTATTTT. As protein: CASSQGRATDTQYF. The chain carries TRBV4-3 and TRBJ2-3, with D possibly being TRBD1 (5 bases). CDR3 size: 14 residues. CDR1 is LGHNA and CDR2 is YSLEER in the germline V gene. V lost 1 base and J lost 2, with 7 bases in between.

There are a few counts of this clonotype. The chain employs TRBV12-5 and TRBJ2-3; tentative D call: TRBD2 (5 bases). V lost 7 bases to trimming and J lost 2 bases, with 13 bases between them. Germline V CDR1 and CDR2: LGHNT, FRNRAP. CDR3 length equals 14 residues. The CDR3 DNA is TGTGCTAGTGCTCGGGTGACTAACACAGATACGCAGTATTTT. It yields the protein CASARVTNTDTQYF.

The rearrangement joins TRBV29-1 to TRBJ2-7; D not resolved. CDR3 size: 12 residues. V was trimmed by 4 bases and J by 7 bases, leaving 14 bases between them. Germline values: CDR1 SQVTM, CDR2 ANQGSEA. CDR3: CSVGGHLGEQYF. For the CDR3, the DNA is TGCAGCGTTGGTGGCCACTTGGGGGAGCAGTACTTC.

This clonotype was counted only a few times. This chain joins TRBV2 and TRBJ1-6, with D maybe TRBD1 (5 bases). Trimming shortened V by 7 bases and J by 8 bases, and 12 bases separated the two germline ends. Per the germline V gene, CDR1 is SNHLY and CDR2 is FYNNEI. The length of the CDR3 is 13 residues. The CDR3 DNA is TGTGCCAGCACGTTGAGGGGATATTCACCCCTCCACTTT. It translates to CASTLRGYSPLHF.

The chain carries TRBV27 and TRBJ2-3; TRBD2 agrees at 7 bases. The germline CDR1 and CDR2 sequences are MNHEY and SMNVEV (reference sequence). V gave up 6 bases and J gave up 2 bases; unmatched junction bases: 8. This CDR3 is built from 15 residues. CDR3 amino acids: CASRTGTINTDTQYF. CDR3 DNA sequence: TGTGCCAGCAGAACCGGGACTATTAACACAGATACGCAGTATTTT.

Only a few counts were recorded for this clonotype. J is TRBJ2-3 and V is TRBV28; D is undetermined. Trimming stripped 9 bases from V and 3 bases from J, with 13 bases between. Germline values: CDR1 MDHEN, CDR2 SYDVKM. CDR3 length equals 13 residues. CDR3 sequence reads: CASQTPQTDTQYF. The CDR3 DNA reads TGTGCCAGTCAAACCCCCCAGACAGATACGCAGTATTTT.

The chain is built from TRBV6-5 and TRBJ1-6; perhaps TRBD1 as D (5 bases). Germline V gene data show CDR1 as MNHEY and CDR2 as SVGAGI. CDR3 length: 17 amino acids. Between the trimmed V and J ends, which lost 2 bases and 8 bases, there was a span of 19 bases. CDR3 region: CASSYAPGTESHSPLHF. The CDR3 nucleotides read TGTGCCAGCAGTTACGCACCAGGGACGGAGTCCCATTCACCCCTCCACTTT.

This clonotype came up many times. The V gene is TRBV20-1, the J gene TRBJ2-7; 8 bases map to TRBD2. The CDR3 is 14 amino acids. In germline, CDR1 is DFQATT, CDR2 SNEGSKA (reference sequence). V shed 6 bases and J 2 bases; nucleotides not matched to a gene: 9. The CDR3 region has the DNA TGCAGTGCATTGAGCGGGGGCCTGACCTACGAGCAGTACTTC. Translated, it gives CSALSGGLTYEQYF.

This clonotype has at least ten counts. The chain uses TRBV4-3 and TRBJ2-3; no reliable D call. Germline V gene lookup returns CDR1 LGHNA and CDR2 YSLEER. The V and J ends lost 1 base and 4 bases respectively, with 9 bases between them. This CDR3 contains 14 residues. The CDR3 reads CASSQAPGPDTQYF. CDR3 DNA: TGCGCCAGCAGCCAAGCCCCAGGCCCAGATACGCAGTATTTT.

This chain links TRBV4-3 with TRBJ2-3; D is ambiguous. CDR1 LGHNA and CDR2 YSLEER come from the germline V gene. The CDR3 spans 12 residues. The ends were cut back, 1 base at V and 5 bases at J, with 4 bases in the middle. The CDR3, as DNA: TGCGCCAGCAGCCAAGTAAGAGATACGCAGTATTTT. Translating gives CASSQVRDTQYF.

The rearrangement links TRBV29-1 to TRBJ1-2, with TRBD1 as a possible D gene (5 bases). The length of the CDR3 is 11 residues. Trimming shortened V by 4 bases and J by 4 bases, and 7 bases separated the two germline ends. Germline assignment: CDR1 SQVTM and CDR2 ANQGSEA. CDR3 residues: CSVGGSYGYTF. In DNA, the CDR3 is TGCAGCGTTGGGGGGTCCTATGGCTACACCTTC. The whole variable domain, filled in from reference TRBV29-1 and TRBJ1-2, reads SAVISQKPSRDICQRGTSLTIQCQVDSQVTMMFWYRQQPGQSLTLIATANQGSEATYESGFVIDKFPISRPNLTFSTLTVSNMSPEDSSIYLCSVGGSYGYTFGSGTRLTVV.

This clonotype was seen a few times. This rearrangement joins TRBV6-5 to TRBJ2-2, with D unresolved. The germline V gene has CDR1 MNHEY and CDR2 SVGAGI. Deletions cut 7 bases from V and 3 bases from J, with 15 bases between. The CDR3 consists of 15 residues. The CDR3 is CASMWSATHTGELFF. In DNA form, the CDR3 reads TGTGCCAGCATGTGGTCGGCCACGCACACCGGGGAGCTGTTTTTT.